This T cell receptor (beta chain) was found in a study of shared clonotypes between healthy human individuals. On the study more broadly: The donor group consisted of a couple of women and a few men, aged 18 to 49.

Over several immunoSEQ plates, each subset's genomic DNA was distributed in even portions. Around 30,000 T cell genomes (about 0.3 ug DNA) went into each PBMC replicate. Profiled with immunoSEQ multiplex PCR; TCRdb holds only in-frame clones, not every one. The table records about 470,000 clones, roughly 77% of them present only once. Donors, without exception, were Caucasian adults residing in Nashville, Tennessee. Trimming pared 6 bases from V and 2 bases from J, leaving 11 bases between. Germline V gives CDR1 KGHSH, CDR2 LQKENI. The CDR3 contains 14 residues. This clone is a singleton in its sample.

The chain is built from TRBV18 and TRBJ2-1; D is unresolved. The sequence was obtained from a woman in her forties in good health. Some clones in this sample may be carry-over from other donors' samples. The sample taken for sequencing was PBMCs. This CDR3 is CASSPPDAYNEQFF. The CDR3 nucleotides are TGTGCCAGCTCCCCCCCAGACGCCTACAATGAGCAGTTCTTC.